Shown below are 10 T cell receptor beta chains from a single sample sequenced in a study of tumor and adjacent non-tumor tissue in lung cancer. This sample's RNA came from whole unsorted tissue. Distant lung tissue was collected more than 3 cm away from the tumor edge. TCRbeta libraries were built with three rounds of nested PCR, modified from ARM-PCR. Via MiXCR, TCRdb re-called the multiplex PCR reads, giving one row per CDR3 protein. The sample has 60,000 to 70,000 distinct CDR3 sequences, 75% to 85% seen once. Sequenced material: distant non-tumor lung tissue. All receptors come from a man between 60 and 70 years old with non-small cell lung cancer.

This clonotype was seen at least ten times. The gene calls are TRBV5-1 and TRBJ2-1, with 7 bases matching TRBD1. The CDR3 runs 18 residues. The J segment lost 2 bases and the V segment lost 6 bases, leaving 17 bases of the junction unmatched. Germline V gene sequence: CDR1 SGHRS, CDR2 YFSETQ. CDR3: CASKRNGHRTGPYNEQFF. The DNA for the CDR3 is TGCGCCAGCAAAAGAAACGGACATCGGACAGGACCCTACAATGAGCAGTTCTTC.

Concerning this clonotype itself: The germline gene is not matched at one end of the junction; a read error may be the cause. CDR3 protein: CVSRERVNEQFF. The CDR3 DNA is TGTGTCAGCAGAGAACGGGTCAATGAGCAGTTCTTC. V gene TRBV6-1 combines with J gene TRBJ2-1; D is unclear. In germline, CDR1 is MNHNS, CDR2 SASEGT. The CDR3 length is 12 residues.

Of note for this clonotype: Mismatch with germline at one junction end may stem from a read error. The V gene is TRBV4-1, the J gene TRBJ2-3; D uncertain. There are 14 residues in the CDR3. Germline-derived CDR1 and CDR2 are MGHRA and YSYEKL. The CDR3 nucleotides are TGCACCAGCAGCCAAGAGATGCGCGCAGATACGCTGTATTTT. Its protein is CTSSQEMRADTLYF.

On this clonotype: A read error may be the cause here, since a much bigger clone is one base away. The V and J genes are TRBV19 and TRBJ2-1; 10 bases agree with TRBD2. Germline assignment: CDR1 LNHDA and CDR2 SQIVND (reference sequence). The CDR3 runs to 17 residues. With V trimmed by 6 bases and J by 7 bases, 15 bases remained unmatched. The CDR3 sequence: CASRTEGGLAGVNEQFF. The CDR3, as DNA: TGTGCCAGTAGAACAGAGGGCGGGCTAGCGGGAGTGAATGAGCAGTTCTTC.

This chain uses TRBV28 with TRBJ2-7; 10 nucleotides match TRBD2. Germline V gene sequence: CDR1 MDHEN, CDR2 SYDVKM. Germline trimming cut 10 bases from V and 2 bases from J; bases unmatched to any gene: 14. CDR3 length: 16 residues. CDR3 residues: CANNFSLAGLTYEQYF. CDR3 DNA sequence: TGTGCCAACAATTTTTCACTAGCGGGACTAACCTACGAGCAGTACTTC.

Concerning this clonotype: The junction differs from germline at one of its ends, possibly a read error. The gene calls are TRBV11-1 and TRBJ2-6; tentative D call: TRBD2 (5 bases). The CDR3 length is 17 residues. The germline V gene has CDR1 SGHAT and CDR2 FQDESV (reference sequence). This chain's CDR3 is CASSRRRRPSGPNVLTF. As DNA, the CDR3 is TGTGCCAGCAGTCGGAGACGGAGGCCTTCTGGGCCCAACGTCCTGACTTTC.

Details on this clonotype: Germline and junction disagree at one end, which may indicate a read error. This chain joins TRBV29-1 and TRBJ2-5; the match to TRBD2 covers 14 bases. CDR1 is SQVTM, CDR2 ANQGSEA, per germline. The CDR3 totals 16 residues. Written as DNA, the CDR3 is TGCTGCGTAGCGGGACTAGCGGGAGAATTCGGTGAGACTCAGTACTTC. It codes for CCVAGLAGEFGETQYF.

A remark on this clonotype: In this CDR3 the conserved last residue, phenylalanine or tryptophan, is missing, so a read error is likely. The V gene is TRBV7-8, the J gene TRBJ2-3; 10 nucleotides line up with TRBD2. This CDR3 is built from 16 residues. Germline V gene lookup returns CDR1 SGHVS and CDR2 FQNEAQ. CDR3 protein: CASSFPPSGSTDSQYY. For the CDR3, the DNA is TGTGCCAGCAGCTTTCCGCCTAGCGGGAGCACAGATTCGCAGTATTAT.

V is TRBV28 and J is TRBJ2-2; the match to TRBD2 covers 8 bases. Trimming at V came to 9 bases and at J to 13 bases, leaving 22 bases not matched to a gene. The CDR3 loop spans 16 amino acids. From germline, CDR1 is MDHEN and CDR2 SYDVKM. The CDR3 loop is CASADGLARNTGMLFF. As DNA, the CDR3 is TGTGCCAGTGCCGACGGACTAGCTCGGAACACCGGGATGCTGTTTTTT.

As to this clonotype: The CDR3 carries no conserved terminal phenylalanine or tryptophan, so it likely arises from a read error. This rearrangement joins TRBV29-1 to TRBJ2-4, with a weak D call TRBD1 (5 bases). Germline V gene sequence: CDR1 SQVTM, CDR2 ANQGSEA. The ends were cut back, 3 bases at V and 11 bases at J, with 20 bases in the middle. The CDR3 length is 14 residues. CDR3 amino acids: CSVEPKGWGNVQYL. The DNA for the CDR3 is TGCAGCGTTGAGCCGAAGGGTTGGGGCAACGTTCAGTACTTG.